This TCR beta chain was captured by sequencing in a study of blood T cell repertoires in COVID-19. Study as a whole: T cells, B-cell-depleted T cells, or PBMCs provided the cDNA or gDNA that served as material.

Participants, roughly 18 to 90 years old, spanned some 23 US areas. Method: immunoSEQ multiplex PCR; TCRdb's copy keeps in-frame clones and lacks some. The table records 280,000 or so clones, around nine tenths of them present only once. Sequenced material: PBMCs or T cells enriched from blood (not recorded which). The source of this sequence is a woman in her 50s who had been exposed to COVID-19.

CDR3 DNA sequence: TGTGCCAGCAGCGAAGACAGTGAGACCTCCTACAATGAGCAGTTCTTC. Protein product: CASSEDSETSYNEQFF. The V gene is TRBV9, the J gene TRBJ2-1; weak D call: TRBD1 (5 bases). The germline V gene has CDR1 SGDLS and CDR2 YYNGEE. There are 16 residues in the CDR3. V was trimmed by 3 bases and J by 0 bases, leaving 13 bases between them. Drawing the rest from reference TRBV9 and TRBJ2-1, the complete variable domain is DSGVTQTPKHLITATGQRVTLRCSPRSGDLSVYWYQQSLDQGLQFLIQYYNGEERAKGNILERFSAQQFPDLHSELNLSSLELGDSALYFCASSEDSETSYNEQFFGPGTRLTVL.